Detailed here is one TCR beta chain. The specificity of this receptor is unknown. There are no base qualities to consult, and no much larger clone falls within one base. This specimen comes from a study of cytomegalovirus exposure and HLA in healthy donors (dated by TCRdb to 2016 to 2017). As for the study more broadly: According to a later analysis, the approximately 120 validation repertoires were produced on the same platform as the 600 to 850 repertoires of the first cohort. The aim of the study was to test whether cataloging public T cell receptors could identify signatures of past pathogen exposure. A separate validation cohort of about 110 different subjects was used in addition to the 666-subject first cohort. High-throughput TCR immunosequencing, statistical association of individual TCRs with disease status, and machine learning were combined to predict cytomegalovirus infection status. Points the paper makes about the study in general: A later analysis had no HLA typing for the validation cohort, so co-occurrence there was scored across all 110 or so repertoires. A later analysis found that TCRs clustered in the first cohort also tended to co-occur in the 110 or so validation repertoires, with roughly 95% of cluster scores above 0. In vitro tests confirmed that a few of the cytomegalovirus-associated TCR beta chains recognize cytomegalovirus antigens. A total of fewer than 200 TCR beta chains were listed by the study as associated with cytomegalovirus. Most TCR sequences were seen in very few donors, while some public TCRs were found in many individuals. The authors suggested that the approach could potentially be generalized to other disease states and immunological phenotypes. The classifier was reported to diagnose cytomegalovirus status with high specificity and sensitivity in both the original cohort and the validation cohort.

Libraries were constructed by the immunoSEQ multiplex PCR assay. The authors' pipeline ran thus. A statistical classification framework was built to diagnose cytomegalovirus status from the catalog of TCR beta chain sequences. TCRdb retrieved this table from immuneACCESS and kept in-frame rearrangements only. Not all clones are present; in checked studies, unresolved V genes account for under half, and no reason is known for the remainder. Clone size and V and J calls were adopted from that table, with D and trimming inferred from the DNA. In all, the sample holds under 250,000 clones, and approximately 87% of those were seen once. The leading ten clones occupy roughly 5.7% of the sample. The donors belonged to the validation cohort of about 130 subjects, which was separate from the approximately 700-subject first cohort. The sequence derives from a woman younger than 30 in good health and CMV-seronegative. The sequencing input was PBMCs.

The CDR3 region reads CASSLASGTGELFF. Here is the DNA: TGTGCCAGCAGCTTAGCAAGCGGGACCGGGGAGCTGTTTTTT. Rearrangement joined TRBV11-2 to TRBJ2-2, and possibly TRBD2, on 6 matching bases. CDR1 is given as SGHAT and CDR2 as FQNNGV, both from the germline V gene. The CDR3 numbers 14 residues from cysteine through phenylalanine. Left in the record is the CDR3 DNA by itself, 42 bases read in frame from the first base. V loses 1 base, J loses 5 bases, and the germline ends lie 8 bases apart.